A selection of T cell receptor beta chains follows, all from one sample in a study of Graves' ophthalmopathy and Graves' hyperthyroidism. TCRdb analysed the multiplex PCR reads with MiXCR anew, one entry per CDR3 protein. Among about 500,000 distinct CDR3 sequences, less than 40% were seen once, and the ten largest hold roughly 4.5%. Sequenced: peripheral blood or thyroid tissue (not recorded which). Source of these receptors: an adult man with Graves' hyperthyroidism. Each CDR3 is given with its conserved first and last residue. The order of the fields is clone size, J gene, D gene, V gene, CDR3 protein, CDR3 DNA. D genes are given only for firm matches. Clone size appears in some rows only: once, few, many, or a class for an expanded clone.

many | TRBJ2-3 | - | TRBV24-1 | CATSDPGAKDTQYF | TGTGCCACCAGTGACCCCGGGGCCAAAGATACGCAGTATTTT
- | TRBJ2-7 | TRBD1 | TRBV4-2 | CASSQVSRTGTYEQYF | TGTGCCAGCAGCCAAGTCTCCAGGACAGGGACCTACGAGCAGTACTTC
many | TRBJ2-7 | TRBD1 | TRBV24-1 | CATSDTRDSNSYEQYF | TGTGCCACCAGCGATACCAGGGACAGTAACTCCTACGAGCAGTACTTC
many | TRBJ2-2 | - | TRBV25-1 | CASSESSGSGELFF | TGTGCCAGCAGTGAATCCTCGGGCTCCGGGGAGCTGTTTTTT
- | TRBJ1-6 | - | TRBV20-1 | CSAGTESSYNSPLHF | TGCAGTGCGGGGACCGAAAGCTCCTATAATTCACCCCTCCACTTT
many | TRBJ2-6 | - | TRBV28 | CASSLQHSGANVLTF | TGTGCCAGCAGTTTACAGCACTCTGGGGCCAACGTCCTGACTTTC
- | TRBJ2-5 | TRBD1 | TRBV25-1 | CASSGGGAGQETQYF | TGTGCCAGCAGTGGAGGGGGCGCTGGACAAGAGACCCAGTACTTC
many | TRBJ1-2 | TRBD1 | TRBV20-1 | CSARDRGRDYGYTF | TGCAGTGCTCGGGACAGGGGCCGAGACTATGGCTACACCTTC
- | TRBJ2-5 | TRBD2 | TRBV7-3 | CASSSSGQETQYF | TGTGCCAGCAGCTCTAGCGGGCAAGAGACCCAGTACTTC
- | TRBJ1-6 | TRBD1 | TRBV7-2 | CASSQGQNNSPLHF | TGTGCCAGCAGCCAGGGACAGAATAATTCACCCCTCCACTTT
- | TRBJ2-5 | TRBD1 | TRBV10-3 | CAAQGAAETQYF | TGTGCCGCACAGGGGGCCGCAGAGACCCAGTACTTC
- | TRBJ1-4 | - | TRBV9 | CASSVGEVGGEKLFF | TGTGCCAGCAGCGTAGGGGAGGTAGGGGGTGAAAAACTGTTTTTT
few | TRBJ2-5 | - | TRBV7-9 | CASSLGPIQYF | TGTGCCAGCAGCTTAGGGCCCATCCAGTACTTC
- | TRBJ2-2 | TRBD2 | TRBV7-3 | CASSPKGGLAGELFF | TGTGCCAGCAGCCCAAAGGGAGGACTAGCGGGGGAGCTGTTTTTT
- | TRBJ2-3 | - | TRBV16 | CASSQSPDTQYF | TGTGCCAGCAGCCAATCGCCAGATACGCAGTATTTT
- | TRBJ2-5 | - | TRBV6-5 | CASSYWLETQYF | TGTGCCAGCAGTTACTGGCTGGAGACCCAGTACTTC
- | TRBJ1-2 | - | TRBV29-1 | CSVVRSYGYTF | TGCAGCGTTGTACGGAGCTATGGCTACACCTTC
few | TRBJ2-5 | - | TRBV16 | CASSPSIQQGLQETQYF | TGTGCCAGCAGCCCCTCCATCCAACAGGGACTCCAAGAGACCCAGTACTTC
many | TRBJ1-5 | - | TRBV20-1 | CSARDGGGSYSNQPQHF | TGCAGTGCTAGAGACGGTGGCGGAAGTTATAGCAATCAGCCCCAGCATTTT
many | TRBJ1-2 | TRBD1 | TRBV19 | CASTPGQGRVYGYTF | TGTGCCAGTACCCCCGGACAGGGCCGTGTGTATGGCTACACCTTC